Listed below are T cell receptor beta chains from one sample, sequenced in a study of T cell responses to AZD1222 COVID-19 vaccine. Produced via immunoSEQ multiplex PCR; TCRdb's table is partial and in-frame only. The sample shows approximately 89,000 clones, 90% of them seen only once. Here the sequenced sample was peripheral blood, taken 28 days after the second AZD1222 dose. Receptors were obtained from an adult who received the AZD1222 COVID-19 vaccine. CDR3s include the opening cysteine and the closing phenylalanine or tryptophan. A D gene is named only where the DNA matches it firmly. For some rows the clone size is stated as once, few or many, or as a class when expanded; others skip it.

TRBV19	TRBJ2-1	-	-	CASSTGTYNEQFF	TGTGCCAGTAGTACAGGGACATACAATGAGCAGTTCTTC
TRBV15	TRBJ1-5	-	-	CATSSRAGAFSNQPQHF	TGTGCCACCAGCTCCCGGGCGGGGGCATTCAGCAATCAGCCCCAGCATTTT
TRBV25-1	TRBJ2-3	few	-	CASSEYSDGNTDTQYF	TGTGCCAGCAGTGAATATTCTGACGGAAACACAGATACGCAGTATTTT
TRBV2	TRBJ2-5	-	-	CASRRTEQETQYF	TGTGCCAGCAGGCGGACGGAACAAGAGACCCAGTACTTC
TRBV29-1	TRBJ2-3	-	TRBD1	CSVVGDRGLGTDTQYF	TGCAGCGTTGTTGGGGACAGGGGGCTAGGCACAGATACGCAGTATTTT
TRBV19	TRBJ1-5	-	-	CASRLGGLGQPQHF	TGTGCCAGTAGGCTCGGGGGGCTTGGACAGCCCCAGCATTTT
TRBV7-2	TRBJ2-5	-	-	CASSRSGREQYF	TGTGCCAGCAGCCGATCCGGACGGGAGCAGTACTTC
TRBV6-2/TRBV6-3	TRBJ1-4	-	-	CASSYSTVKLFF	TGTGCCAGCAGTTACTCGACGGTAAAACTGTTTTTT
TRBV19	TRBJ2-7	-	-	CASSVFVAGEQYF	TGTGCCAGTAGTGTGTTCGTGGCTGGCGAGCAGTACTTC
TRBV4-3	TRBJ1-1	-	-	CASSQVQGSITFF	TGCGCCAGCAGCCAAGTACAGGGCTCGATAACTTTCTTT
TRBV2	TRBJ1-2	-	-	CASRSTFLSYGYTF	TGTGCCAGCAGGTCCACCTTTCTGAGCTATGGCTACACCTTC
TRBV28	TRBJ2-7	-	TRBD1	CASSQTGESGEQYF	TGTGCCAGCAGTCAGACAGGGGAATCCGGCGAGCAGTACTTC
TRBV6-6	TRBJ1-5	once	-	CASSSDQPQHF	TGTGCCAGCAGTTCCGATCAGCCCCAGCATTTT
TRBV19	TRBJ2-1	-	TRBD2	CASSSLAGGYEQFF	TGTGCCAGTAGTAGCTTAGCGGGGGGCTATGAGCAGTTCTTC
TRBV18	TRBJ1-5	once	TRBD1	CASSPTTGWNQPQHF	TGTGCCAGCTCACCTACGACAGGGTGGAATCAGCCCCAGCATTTT
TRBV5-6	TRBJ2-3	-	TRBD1	CASSSGQGAGTDTQYF	TGTGCCAGCAGTTCGGGACAGGGGGCAGGCACAGATACGCAGTATTTT
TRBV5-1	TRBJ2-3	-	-	CASSLPASELYF	TGCGCCAGCAGCTTGCCGGCCAGTGAGTTGTATTTT
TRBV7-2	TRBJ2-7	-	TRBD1	CASSLGSGGAGYEQYF	TGTGCCAGCAGCTTAGGGTCAGGGGGCGCAGGCTACGAGCAGTACTTC
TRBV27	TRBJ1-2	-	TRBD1	CASRTGGNYGYTF	TGTGCCAGCCGGACAGGGGGCAACTATGGCTACACCTTC
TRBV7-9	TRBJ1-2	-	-	CASSFGSYNYGYTF	TGTGCCAGCAGCTTTGGCAGCTACAACTATGGCTACACCTTC
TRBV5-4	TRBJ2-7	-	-	CATTVGLGYEQYF	TGTGCCACCACGGTAGGTCTCGGCTACGAGCAGTACTTC
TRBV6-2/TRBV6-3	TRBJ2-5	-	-	CASSSEGRPGTQYF	TGTGCCAGCAGTTCCGAGGGCCGCCCGGGGACCCAGTACTTC
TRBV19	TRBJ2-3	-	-	CASRGIRDAADTQYF	TGTGCCAGTAGAGGTATCCGGGACGCCGCAGATACGCAGTATTTT
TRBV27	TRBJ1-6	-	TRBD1	CASSPRATGGLNNSPLHF	TGTGCCAGCAGTCCCCGGGCGACAGGGGGCTTAAATAATTCACCCCTCCACTTT
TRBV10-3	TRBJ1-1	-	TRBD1	CAISSGQGFEAFF	TGTGCCATCAGCTCAGGACAGGGATTTGAAGCTTTCTTT
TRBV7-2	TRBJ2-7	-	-	CASSLGGRYEQYF	TGTGCCAGCAGCTTAGGAGGCCGCTACGAGCAGTACTTC
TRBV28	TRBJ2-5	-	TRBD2	CAIRGGGETQYF	TGTGCCATCCGGGGGGGCGGGGAGACCCAGTACTTC
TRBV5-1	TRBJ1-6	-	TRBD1	CASKQLGQGPNSPLHF	TGCGCCAGCAAACAACTGGGACAGGGTCCTAATTCACCCCTCCACTTT
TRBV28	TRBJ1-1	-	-	CASTYRQTEAFF	TGTGCCAGCACCTACCGACAAACAGAAGCTTTCTTT
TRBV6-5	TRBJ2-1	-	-	CASSYLIGSHNEQFF	TGTGCCAGCAGTTACCTCATTGGGTCCCACAATGAGCAGTTCTTC
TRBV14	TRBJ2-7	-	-	CASSQVDGLYEQYF	TGTGCCAGCAGCCAAGTTGACGGCCTCTACGAGCAGTACTTC
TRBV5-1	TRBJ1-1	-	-	CASNSGPGNTEAFF	TGCGCCAGCAACTCCGGCCCCGGAAACACTGAAGCTTTCTTT
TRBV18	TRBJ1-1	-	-	CASSPSDSLNTEAFF	TGTGCCAGCTCACCCTCGGACAGCCTGAACACTGAAGCTTTCTTT
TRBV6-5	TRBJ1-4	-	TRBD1	CASRQGATNEKLFF	TGTGCCAGCAGACAGGGGGCAACTAATGAAAAACTGTTTTTT
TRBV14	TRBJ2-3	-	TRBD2	CASSQAVAGVTQYF	TGTGCCAGCAGCCAAGCGGTAGCGGGGGTGACGCAGTATTTT
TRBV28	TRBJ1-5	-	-	CASRDLGGNQPQHF	TGTGCCAGCAGGGACCTCGGAGGAAATCAGCCCCAGCATTTT
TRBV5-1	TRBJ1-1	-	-	CASSWSGVNTEAFF	TGCGCCAGCAGCTGGTCTGGGGTGAACACTGAAGCTTTCTTT
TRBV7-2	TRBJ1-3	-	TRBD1	CASSLGQGSGNTIYF	TGTGCCAGCAGCTTGGGACAGGGATCTGGAAACACCATATATTTT
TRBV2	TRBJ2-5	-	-	CASSEAGGLLLTQYF	TGTGCCAGCAGTGAAGCAGGAGGTCTCTTACTAACCCAGTACTTC
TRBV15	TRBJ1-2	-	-	CATSPDGGPGGYTF	TGTGCCACCAGCCCGGACGGGGGGCCTGGCGGCTACACCTTC
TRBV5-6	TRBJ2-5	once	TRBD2	CASSLARGVETQYF	TGTGCCAGCAGCTTGGCCCGGGGGGTCGAGACCCAGTACTTC
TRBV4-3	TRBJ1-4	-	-	CASSQEGGGWEGDEKLFF	TGCGCCAGCAGCCAAGAAGGGGGAGGCTGGGAAGGGGATGAAAAACTGTTTTTT
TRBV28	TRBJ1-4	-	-	CASSLAGISNEKLFF	TGTGCCAGCAGTTTAGCAGGGATATCTAATGAAAAACTGTTTTTT
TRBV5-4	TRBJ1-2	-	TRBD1	CASSPDRGGGNYGYTF	TGTGCCAGCAGCCCGGACAGGGGTGGGGGAAACTATGGCTACACCTTC
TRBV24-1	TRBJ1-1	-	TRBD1	CATRGQGGNTEAFF	TGTGCCACCAGGGGACAGGGCGGAAACACTGAAGCTTTCTTT
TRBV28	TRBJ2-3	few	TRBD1	CASSLGQHTDTQYF	TGTGCCAGCAGTTTGGGACAGCACACAGATACGCAGTATTTT
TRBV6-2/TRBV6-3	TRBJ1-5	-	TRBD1	CASSEGQGVLGNQPQHF	TGTGCCAGCAGCGAGGGACAGGGGGTTTTGGGCAATCAGCCCCAGCATTTT
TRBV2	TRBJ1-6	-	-	CASSEYGGGSLGALHF	TGTGCCAGCAGTGAATATGGGGGTGGCTCCCTTGGCGCCCTCCACTTT
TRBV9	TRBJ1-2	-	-	CASSVAVDYGYTF	TGTGCCAGCAGCGTAGCGGTGGACTATGGCTACACCTTC
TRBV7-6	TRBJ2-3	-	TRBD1	CASSLVPPGTGSSSDTQYF	TGTGCCAGCAGCTTAGTTCCCCCTGGGACAGGGAGTTCATCCGATACGCAGTATTTT
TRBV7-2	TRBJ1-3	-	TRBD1	CASSNGQGAGNTIYF	TGTGCCAGCAGCAATGGACAGGGGGCCGGAAACACCATATATTTT
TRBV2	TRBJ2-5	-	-	CASSPTGLRETQYF	TGTGCCAGCAGTCCAACAGGGTTAAGGGAGACCCAGTACTTC
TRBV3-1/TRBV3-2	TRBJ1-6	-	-	CASSQGLRSPLHF	TGTGCCAGCAGCCAGGGCCTGCGTTCACCCCTCCACTTT